This T cell receptor beta chain was profiled in a study of shared clonotypes between healthy human individuals. The study's findings and limits: Estimated clonotype richness was generally higher in naive than memory subsets.

A CD45RA+ naive subset and a CD45RA-negative memory subset were split from CD4+ cells. The sample holds one count of this clone. The antigen remains undetermined. The junction differs from germline at one of its ends, possibly a read error. This CDR3 is built from 15 residues. The germline gives CDR1 SGHAT, CDR2 FQNNGV. Clones were read by immunoSEQ multiplex PCR, and TCRdb kept only the in-frame ones, dropping some. This sample carries a few million clones, roughly 92% of them seen once, and the ten largest clones take roughly 0.13%. The TCR was taken from a young man in good health. The sample consisted of naive CD4+ T cells sorted from blood. Indicated subset: CD45RA+ positively selected. V usage is TRBV11-2 and J usage is TRBJ2-7; TRBD1 agrees at 8 bases. Written as DNA, the CDR3 is TGTGCCAGCAGCAATAGGGGACAGGCTTCCTCCGAGCAGTACTTC. Translated, it gives CASSNRGQASSEQYF.